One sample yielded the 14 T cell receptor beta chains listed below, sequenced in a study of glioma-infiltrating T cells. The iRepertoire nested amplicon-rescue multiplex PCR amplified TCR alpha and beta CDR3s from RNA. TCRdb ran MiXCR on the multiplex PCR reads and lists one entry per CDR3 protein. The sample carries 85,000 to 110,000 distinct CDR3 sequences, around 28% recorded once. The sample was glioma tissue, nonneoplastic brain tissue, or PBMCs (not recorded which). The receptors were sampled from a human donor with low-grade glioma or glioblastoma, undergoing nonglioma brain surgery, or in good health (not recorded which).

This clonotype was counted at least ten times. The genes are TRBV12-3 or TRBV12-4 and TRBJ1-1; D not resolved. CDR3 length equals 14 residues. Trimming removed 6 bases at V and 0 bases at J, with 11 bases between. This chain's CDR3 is CASRGKLMNTEAFF. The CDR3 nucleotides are TGTGCCAGCAGGGGGAAGCTCATGAACACTGAAGCTTTCTTT.

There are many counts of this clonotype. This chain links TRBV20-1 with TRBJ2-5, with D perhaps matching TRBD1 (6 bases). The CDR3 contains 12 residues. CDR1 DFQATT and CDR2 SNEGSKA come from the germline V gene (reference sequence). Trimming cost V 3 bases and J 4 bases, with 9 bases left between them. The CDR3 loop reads CSARAGVETQYF. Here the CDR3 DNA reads TGCAGTGCTAGGGCAGGGGTAGAGACCCAGTACTTC.

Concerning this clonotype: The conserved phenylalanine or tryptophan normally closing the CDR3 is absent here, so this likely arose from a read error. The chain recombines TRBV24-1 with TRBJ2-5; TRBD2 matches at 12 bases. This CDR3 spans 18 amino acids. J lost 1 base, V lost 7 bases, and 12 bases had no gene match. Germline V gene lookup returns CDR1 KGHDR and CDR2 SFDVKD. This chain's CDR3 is CATSPALTSGGIQETQYV. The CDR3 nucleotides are TGTGCCACCAGCCCAGCCCTAACTAGCGGGGGGATCCAAGAGACCCAGTACGTC.

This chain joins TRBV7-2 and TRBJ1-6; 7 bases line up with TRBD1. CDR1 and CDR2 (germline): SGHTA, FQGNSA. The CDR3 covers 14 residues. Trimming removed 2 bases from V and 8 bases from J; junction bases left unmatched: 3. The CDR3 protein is CASSLQGVDSPLHF. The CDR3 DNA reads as TGTGCCAGCAGCTTACAGGGGGTGGATTCACCCCTCCACTTT.

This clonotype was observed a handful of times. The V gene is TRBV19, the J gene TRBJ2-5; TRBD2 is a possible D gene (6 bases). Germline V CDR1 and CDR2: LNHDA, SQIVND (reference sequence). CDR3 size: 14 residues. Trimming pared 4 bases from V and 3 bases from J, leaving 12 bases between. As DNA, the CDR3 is TGTGCCAGTAGTAGGGGTTGGGGGGAAGAGACCCAGTACTTC. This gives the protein CASSRGWGEETQYF.

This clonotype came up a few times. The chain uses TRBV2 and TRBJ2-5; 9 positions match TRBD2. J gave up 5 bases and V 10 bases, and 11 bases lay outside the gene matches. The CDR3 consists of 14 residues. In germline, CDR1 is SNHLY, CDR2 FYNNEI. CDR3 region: CATSVGTSRETQYF. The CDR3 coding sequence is TGTGCCACCTCAGTGGGGACTAGCAGGGAGACCCAGTACTTC. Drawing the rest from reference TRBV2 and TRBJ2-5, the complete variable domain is EPEVTQTPSHQVTQMGQEVILRCVPISNHLYFYWYRQILGQKVEFLVSFYNNEISEKSEIFDDQFSVERPDGSNFTLKIRSTKLEDSAMYFCATSVGTSRETQYFGPGTRLLVL.

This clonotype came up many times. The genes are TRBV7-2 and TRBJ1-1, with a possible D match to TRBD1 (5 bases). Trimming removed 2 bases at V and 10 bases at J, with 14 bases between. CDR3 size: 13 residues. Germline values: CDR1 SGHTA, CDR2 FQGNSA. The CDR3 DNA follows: TGTGCCAGCAGCTTATTCGGGGACCTGGCAGCTTTCTTT. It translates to CASSLFGDLAAFF. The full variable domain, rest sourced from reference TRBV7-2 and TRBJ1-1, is GAGVSQSPSNKVTEKGKDVELRCDPISGHTALYWYRQSLGQGLEFLIYFQGNSAPDKSGLPSDRFSAERTGGSVSTLTIQRTQQEDSAVYLCASSLFGDLAAFFGQGTRLTVV.

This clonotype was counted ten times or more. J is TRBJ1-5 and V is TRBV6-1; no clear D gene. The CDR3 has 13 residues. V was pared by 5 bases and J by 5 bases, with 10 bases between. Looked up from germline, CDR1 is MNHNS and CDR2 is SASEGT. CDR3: CASSSTPHQPQHF. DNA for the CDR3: TGTGCCAGCAGTTCGACACCGCATCAGCCCCAGCATTTT.

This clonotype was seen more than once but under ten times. The CDR3 sequence: CASSVATRGDTQYF. The CDR3 bases are TGTGCCAGCAGCGTAGCTACAAGGGGAGATACGCAGTATTTT. The chain joins TRBV9 to TRBJ2-3; weak D call: TRBD1 (5 bases). V was pared by 0 bases and J by 5 bases, with 10 bases between. This CDR3 contains 14 residues. The germline V gene has CDR1 SGDLS and CDR2 YYNGEE.

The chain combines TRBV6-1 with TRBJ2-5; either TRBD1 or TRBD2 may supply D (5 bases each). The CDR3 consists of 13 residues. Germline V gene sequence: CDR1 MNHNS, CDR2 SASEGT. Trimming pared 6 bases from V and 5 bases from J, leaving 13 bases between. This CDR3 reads CASRRGDGETQYF. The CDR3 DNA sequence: TGTGCCAGCAGACGTGGGGACGGTGAGACCCAGTACTTC.

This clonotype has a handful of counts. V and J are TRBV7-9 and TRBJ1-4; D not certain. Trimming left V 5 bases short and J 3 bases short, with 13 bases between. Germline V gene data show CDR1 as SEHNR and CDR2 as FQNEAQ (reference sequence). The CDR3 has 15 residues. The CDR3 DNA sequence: TGTGCCAGCAGCCCCCCGTACGGCGCTAATGAAAAACTGTTTTTT. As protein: CASSPPYGANEKLFF.

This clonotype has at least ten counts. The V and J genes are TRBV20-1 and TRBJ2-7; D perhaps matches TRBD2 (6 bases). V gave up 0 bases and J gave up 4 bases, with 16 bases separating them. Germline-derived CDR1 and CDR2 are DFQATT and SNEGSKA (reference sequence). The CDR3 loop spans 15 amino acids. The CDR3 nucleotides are TGCAGTGCTAGAGATCGAGGGAGGTCAGAGTACGAGCAGTACTTC. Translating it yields CSARDRGRSEYEQYF.

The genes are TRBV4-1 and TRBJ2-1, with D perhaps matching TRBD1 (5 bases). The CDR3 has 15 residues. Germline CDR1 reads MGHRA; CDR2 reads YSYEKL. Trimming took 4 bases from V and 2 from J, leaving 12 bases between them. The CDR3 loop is CASSPLGAAYNEQFF. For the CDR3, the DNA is TGCGCCAGCAGCCCCCTAGGGGCCGCCTACAATGAGCAGTTCTTC.

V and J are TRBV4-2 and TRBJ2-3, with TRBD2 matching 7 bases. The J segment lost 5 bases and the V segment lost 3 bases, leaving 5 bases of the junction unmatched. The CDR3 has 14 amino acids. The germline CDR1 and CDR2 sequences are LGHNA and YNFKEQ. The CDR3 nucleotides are TGTGCCAGCAGCCAGGGGGGGACCGGAGATACGCAGTATTTT. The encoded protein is CASSQGGTGDTQYF.